The present T cell receptor (beta chain) was sequenced within a study of PD-L1 blockade in urothelial cancer. Study background: Tumor specimens held a median around 1,400 T cells.

Enrolled patients showed locally advanced or metastatic urothelial carcinoma. Housekeeping gene amplification was the basis for quantifying FFPE tumor DNA. TCRdb's table, derived via immunoSEQ multiplex PCR, lists solely in-frame clones and lacks some. The table has just over 35,000 clones, roughly 36% seen once. The source was tumor tissue, collected before atezolizumab (anti-PD-L1) treatment. The source of this sequence is a man aged 55 to 70 with urothelial cancer.

The CDR3 sequence is CASKTAIQEQYF. CDR3 DNA: TGTGCCAGCAAGACAGCTATACAGGAGCAGTACTTC. The gene calls are TRBV28 and TRBJ2-7, with D perhaps TRBD1 (5 bases). The V gene's germline CDR1 is MDHEN and CDR2 SYDVKM. The germline V and J ends were trimmed by 7 bases and 7 bases, with 14 bases remaining between them. This CDR3 comprises 12 residues.